These 13 T cell receptor beta chains came from one sample sequenced in a study of blood T cell repertoires in COVID-19. Produced via immunoSEQ multiplex PCR; TCRdb's table is partial and in-frame only. This sample has about 310,000 clones, with roughly 86% found just once. Input material: PBMCs or T cells enriched from blood (not recorded which). These receptors all stem from a young woman who had recovered from COVID-19.

The chain uses TRBV7-9 and TRBJ1-2, with 8 bases that match TRBD1. V shed 3 bases and J 8 bases; nucleotides not matched to a gene: 17. Per the germline V gene, CDR1 is SEHNR and CDR2 is FQNEAQ (reference sequence). The CDR3 consists of 17 residues. The CDR3 sequence: CASSLGWGRGDRSGYTF. The CDR3 DNA reads as TGTGCCAGCAGCTTGGGGTGGGGCCGGGGGGACAGGTCCGGCTACACCTTC.

The V and J genes are TRBV20-1 and TRBJ1-5; D not certain. The CDR3 loop spans 13 amino acids. Germline V gives CDR1 DFQATT, CDR2 SNEGSKA (reference sequence). The germline V and J ends were trimmed by 3 bases and 4 bases, with 10 bases remaining between them. CDR3 coding DNA: TGCAGTGCTAGTAATCAGGTAAATCAGCCCCAGCATTTT. As protein: CSASNQVNQPQHF.

The rearrangement links TRBV7-2 to TRBJ1-2, with 7 bases lining up with TRBD1. CDR1 is SGHTA and CDR2 is FQGNSA in the germline V gene. J was trimmed by 4 bases and V by 2 bases; bases with no gene match: 4. The CDR3 runs to 14 residues. The CDR3 region has the DNA TGTGCCAGCAGCTTAAGGGGGGACAGCTATGGCTACACCTTC. This translates into CASSLRGDSYGYTF.

The rearrangement links TRBV15 to TRBJ2-2; 10 bases align to TRBD1. CDR1 LNHNV and CDR2 YYDKDF come from the germline V gene (reference sequence). V shed 0 bases, J shed 6 bases, and the junction held 10 bases outside the gene matches. The CDR3 has 18 residues. The CDR3 nucleotides read TGTGCCACCAGCAGAGATCTCGGGACAGGGGATAACGCCGGGGAGCTGTTTTTT. This gives the protein CATSRDLGTGDNAGELFF. The full variable domain, completed using reference TRBV15 and TRBJ2-2, is DAMVIQNPRYQVTQFGKPVTLSCSQTLNHNVMYWYQQKSSQAPKLLFHYYDKDFNNEADTPDNFQSRRPNTSFCFLDIRSPGLGDTAMYLCATSRDLGTGDNAGELFFGEGSRLTVL.

As regards this clone: The junction departs from germline at one end; a sequencing error may be responsible. As DNA, the CDR3 is TGTGCCAGCAGCTACTCACGATGGGCCGCTGAAGCTTTCTTT. Translated: CASSYSRWAAEAFF. V and J are TRBV6-5 and TRBJ1-1; D is uncertain. Germline values: CDR1 MNHEY, CDR2 SVGAGI. The CDR3 sequence is 14 residues long.

The V gene is TRBV19, the J gene TRBJ2-7; TRBD2 matches 8 bases. The CDR3 runs 15 residues. V lost 1 base, J lost 3 bases, and 5 bases stayed unmatched. Looked up from germline, CDR1 is LNHDA and CDR2 is SQIVND (reference sequence). CDR3 loop: CASSIGGSGDYEQYF. Here the CDR3 DNA reads TGTGCCAGTAGTATAGGAGGTAGCGGGGACTACGAGCAGTACTTC.

The chain joins TRBV29-1 to TRBJ1-1, with 10 bases lining up with TRBD1. This CDR3 spans 14 amino acids. J gave up 3 bases and V 3 bases, and 4 bases lay outside the gene matches. The germline V gene encodes CDR1 SQVTM and CDR2 ANQGSEA. The CDR3 here is CSVERQGAYTEAFF. CDR3 sequence (DNA): TGCAGCGTTGAGAGACAGGGGGCGTACACTGAAGCTTTCTTT. Full variable domain (remainder filled in from reference TRBV29-1 and TRBJ1-1): SAVISQKPSRDICQRGTSLTIQCQVDSQVTMMFWYRQQPGQSLTLIATANQGSEATYESGFVIDKFPISRPNLTFSTLTVSNMSPEDSSIYLCSVERQGAYTEAFFGQGTRLTVV.

The chain combines TRBV3-1 (or the pseudogene TRBV3-2) with TRBJ2-5; D is possibly TRBD1 (6 bases). Germline assignment: CDR1 LGHDT and CDR2 YNNKEL (reference sequence). The CDR3 runs 15 residues. V gave up 4 bases and J gave up 2 bases, with 14 bases separating them. CDR3 region: CASSRGKGVQETQYF. CDR3 nucleotides: TGTGCCAGCAGCCGCGGCAAGGGGGTACAAGAGACCCAGTACTTC.

This rearrangement joins TRBV28 to TRBJ2-1; 7 nucleotides line up with TRBD2. Trimming cost V 1 base and J 8 bases; bases outside gene matches: 17. This CDR3 spans 18 amino acids. Per germline, CDR1 MDHEN and CDR2 SYDVKM. CDR3 DNA: TGTGCCAGCAGTTTATCAGACGCGGGGGTGAAACAGCAGGATGAGCAGTTCTTC. It is translated as CASSLSDAGVKQQDEQFF. The full variable domain, completed using reference TRBV28 and TRBJ2-1, is DVKVTQSSRYLVKRTGEKVFLECVQDMDHENMFWYRQDPGLGLRLIYFSYDVKMKEKGDIPEGYSVSREKKERFSLILESASTNQTSMYLCASSLSDAGVKQQDEQFFGPGTRLTVL.

The chain couples TRBV7-9 to TRBJ2-7; perhaps TRBD2 as D (5 bases). Germline V gene sequence: CDR1 SEHNR, CDR2 FQNEAQ (reference sequence). This CDR3 comprises 14 residues. Deletions cut 3 bases from V and 0 bases from J, with 9 bases between. CDR3 residues: CASSFTTISYEQYF. The CDR3 DNA reads as TGTGCCAGCAGCTTCACGACTATCTCCTACGAGCAGTACTTC.

The chain uses TRBV7-2 and TRBJ1-3, with no clear D. This CDR3 region has 18 residues. Deletions cut 4 bases from V and 2 bases from J, with 21 bases between. CDR1 SGHTA and CDR2 FQGNSA come from the germline V gene. The CDR3 loop is CASSYVAAGFLTGNTIYF. The CDR3 DNA sequence: TGTGCCAGCAGCTATGTGGCAGCAGGATTCCTAACTGGAAACACCATATATTTT.

This chain connects TRBV4-3 to TRBJ2-1, with TRBD2 identical over 10 bases. V lost 1 base and J lost 4; bases outside the gene matches: 4. CDR1 LGHNA and CDR2 YSLEER come from the germline V gene. The CDR3 loop spans 16 amino acids. The CDR3 DNA reads as TGCGCCAGCAGCCAAGGGCTAGCGGGGGCTTACAATGAGCAGTTCTTC. It encodes CASSQGLAGAYNEQFF.

J is TRBJ2-1 and V is TRBV4-2; 11 bases agree with TRBD2. V gave up 0 bases and J gave up 4 bases; unmatched junction bases: 2. Germline loops: CDR1 LGHNA, CDR2 YNFKEQ. This CDR3 has 16 amino acids. CDR3 coding DNA: TGTGCCAGCAGCCAAGACGGGACTAGCGGTTACAATGAGCAGTTCTTC. It encodes CASSQDGTSGYNEQFF.